These 7 T cell receptor beta chains came from one sample sequenced in a study of blood T cell repertoires in COVID-19. Assay used: immunoSEQ multiplex PCR; TCRdb lists only in-frame clones, some missing. The sample shows about 140,000 clones, approximately 80% of them seen only once. The specimen sequenced was peripheral blood. All receptors come from a woman of 80 years or more with active or convalescent COVID-19.

The V and J genes are TRBV14 and TRBJ2-1, with 8 bases aligning to TRBD1. Germline CDR1 reads SGHDN; CDR2 reads FVKESK. This CDR3 region has 15 residues. V shed 4 bases and J 1 base; nucleotides not matched to a gene: 3. The CDR3 nucleotides read TGTGCCAGCAGCCCCCGACAGGGGTCCTACAATGAGCAGTTCTTC. Protein: CASSPRQGSYNEQFF.

The chain has TRBV2 and TRBJ1-4; 8 positions agree with TRBD1. J lost 7 bases, V lost 10 bases, and 14 bases had no gene match. The length of the CDR3 is 15 residues. In germline, CDR1 is SNHLY, CDR2 FYNNEI. CDR3 DNA: TGTGCCACAGAAAGAGACAGGGGAGGATCTGAAAAACTGTTTTTT. Protein: CATERDRGGSEKLFF. The whole variable domain, filled in from reference TRBV2 and TRBJ1-4, reads EPEVTQTPSHQVTQMGQEVILRCVPISNHLYFYWYRQILGQKVEFLVSFYNNEISEKSEIFDDQFSVERPDGSNFTLKIRSTKLEDSAMYFCATERDRGGSEKLFFGSGTQLSVL.

The genes are TRBV19 and TRBJ1-2; 8 bases fit TRBD1. Germline CDR1 is LNHDA and CDR2 is SQIVND (reference sequence). The CDR3 is made up of 13 amino acids. Losses at the gene ends were 8 bases for V and 4 bases for J; bases not matched to a gene: 6. The DNA for the CDR3 is TGTGCCAGTCTTACAGGGGGTAGCTATGGCTACACCTTC. Amino acids: CASLTGGSYGYTF.

The chain links TRBV7-2 to TRBJ1-5; D gene ambiguous. The CDR3 is 13 residues long. The germline V and J ends were trimmed by 1 base and 4 bases, with 5 bases remaining between them. Germline V gives CDR1 SGHTA, CDR2 FQGNSA. The CDR3 sequence is CASSLDGNQPQHF. As DNA, the CDR3 is TGTGCCAGCAGCTTAGACGGGAATCAGCCCCAGCATTTT.

The chain couples TRBV30 to TRBJ1-5; the match to TRBD1 covers 7 bases. V shed 1 base and J 6 bases; nucleotides not matched to a gene: 6. This CDR3 region has 14 residues. CDR1 and CDR2 from the germline V gene are GTSNPN and SVGIG (reference sequence). As DNA, the CDR3 is TGTGCCTGGAGTGACAACAGGGGTTTTCAGCCCCAGCATTTT. It specifies CAWSDNRGFQPQHF.

The rearrangement joins TRBV6-1 to TRBJ2-3; TRBD1 matches at 8 bases. CDR1 is MNHNS, CDR2 SASEGT, per germline. This CDR3 has 16 amino acids. With 1 base clipped from V and 5 bases from J, the junction kept 8 bases outside the gene matches. The CDR3 is CASSEGYRGRIDTQYF. The DNA of the CDR3 is TGTGCCAGCAGTGAAGGGTACAGGGGGAGGATAGATACGCAGTATTTT.

This clone is a singleton in its sample. The gene calls are TRBV7-9 and TRBJ1-2; D remains ambiguous. The CDR3 length is 14 residues. Germline CDR1 SEHNR, CDR2 FQNEAQ (reference sequence). Trimming removed 1 base from V and 7 bases from J, with 13 bases in between. CDR3 DNA: TGTGCCAGCAGCTTAGTGGGAGGGAGAGGTGGCTACACCTTC. It yields the protein CASSLVGGRGGYTF.